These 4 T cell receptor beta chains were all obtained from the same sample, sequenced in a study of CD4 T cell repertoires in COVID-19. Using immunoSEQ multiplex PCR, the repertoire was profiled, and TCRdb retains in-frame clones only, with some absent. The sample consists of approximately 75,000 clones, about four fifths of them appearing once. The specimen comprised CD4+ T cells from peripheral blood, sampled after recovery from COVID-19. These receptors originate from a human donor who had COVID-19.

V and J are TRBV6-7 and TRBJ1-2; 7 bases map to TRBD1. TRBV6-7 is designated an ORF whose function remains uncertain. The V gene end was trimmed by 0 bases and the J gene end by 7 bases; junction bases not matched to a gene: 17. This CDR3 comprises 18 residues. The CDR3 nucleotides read TGTGCCAGCAGTTACTCGAGAGAGGACAGGAGCGACCCTCGTGGCTACACCTTC. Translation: CASSYSREDRSDPRGYTF.

Written as DNA, the CDR3 is TGCGCCAGCAGCCCGAGACTAGCGGGGGCCGCGACCTACAATGAGCAGTTCTTC. Encoded protein: CASSPRLAGAATYNEQFF. The chain has TRBV5-1 and TRBJ2-1, with 12 nucleotides matching TRBD2. J gave up 2 bases and V 4 bases, and 10 bases lay outside the gene matches. Germline V lookup: CDR1 SGHRS, CDR2 YFSETQ. This CDR3 contains 18 residues.

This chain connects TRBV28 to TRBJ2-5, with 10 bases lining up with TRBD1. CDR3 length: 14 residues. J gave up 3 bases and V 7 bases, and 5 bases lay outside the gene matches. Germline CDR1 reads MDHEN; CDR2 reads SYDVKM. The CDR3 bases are TGTGCCAGCACCGAGACAGGGGGCAAAGAGACCCAGTACTTC. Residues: CASTETGGKETQYF.

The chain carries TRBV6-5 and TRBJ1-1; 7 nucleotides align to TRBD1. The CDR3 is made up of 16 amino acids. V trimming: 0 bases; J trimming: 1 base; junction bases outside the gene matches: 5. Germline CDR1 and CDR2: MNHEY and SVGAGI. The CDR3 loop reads CASSYSPTGPNTEAFF. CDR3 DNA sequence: TGTGCCAGCAGTTACTCACCGACAGGGCCGAACACTGAAGCTTTCTTT.